These 11 T cell receptor beta chains share one sample of origin, sequenced in a study of control samples from healthy donors and cancer patients. Profiling relied on immunoSEQ multiplex PCR, and the TCRdb table lists in-frame clones only, not all of them. The sample shows fewer than 200,000 clones, 90% to 95% of them seen only once. Sequenced: blood. These receptor sequences come from a woman aged 55-70 years in good health.

J is TRBJ2-3 and V is TRBV7-2; 10 bases match TRBD2. From germline, CDR1 is SGHTA and CDR2 FQGNSA. J was trimmed by 5 bases and V by 1 base; bases with no gene match: 9. This CDR3 comprises 17 residues. CDR3: CASSLGLAGAVGDTQYF. CDR3 DNA sequence: TGTGCCAGCAGCTTAGGCCTAGCGGGGGCCGTCGGAGATACGCAGTATTTT.

This clone has only a few counts. The rearrangement joins TRBV7-2 to TRBJ1-4, with TRBD1 matching over 9 bases. There are 13 residues in the CDR3. CDR1 is SGHTA, CDR2 FQGNSA, per germline. V shed 3 bases and J 7 bases; nucleotides not matched to a gene: 0. The CDR3 DNA reads as TGTGCCAGCAGCTTGGACAGGGGTGAAAAACTGTTTTTT. This gives the protein CASSLDRGEKLFF.

The rearrangement joins TRBV15 to TRBJ2-3; 12 bases match TRBD2. The germline V gene encodes CDR1 LNHNV and CDR2 YYDKDF (reference sequence). The CDR3 totals 17 residues. The ends lost 5 bases at V and 6 bases at J; junction bases unmatched: 12. The CDR3 DNA sequence: TGTGCCACCAGCCTTCCGATACTAGCGGGGGGCATGGATACGCAGTATTTT. Translation gives CATSLPILAGGMDTQYF.

This sequence joins TRBV5-5 and TRBJ1-5; unclear D gene. Per germline, CDR1 SGHKS and CDR2 YYEKEE (reference sequence). The V and J ends lost 1 base and 5 bases respectively, with 10 bases between them. This CDR3 has 14 amino acids. The chain's CDR3 is CASSLFQSYQPQHF. DNA for the CDR3: TGTGCCAGCAGCTTGTTTCAGAGTTATCAGCCCCAGCATTTT. Together with reference TRBV5-5 and TRBJ1-5, the CDR3 gives the full variable domain: DAGVTQSPTHLIKTRGQQVTLRCSPISGHKSVSWYQQVLGQGPQFIFQYYEKEERGRGNFPDRFSARQFPNYSSELNVNALLLGDSALYLCASSLFQSYQPQHFGDGTRLSIL.

This clone was picked up one time. The chain uses TRBV5-4 and TRBJ2-1; no clear D. The V and J ends lost 0 bases and 0 bases respectively, with 4 bases between them. This CDR3 comprises 14 residues. CDR1 SGHNT and CDR2 YYREEE come from the germline V gene (reference sequence). The CDR3 DNA sequence: TGTGCCAGCAGCTTGGATCCCTCCTACAATGAGCAGTTCTTC. Residues: CASSLDPSYNEQFF.

The chain has TRBV7-8 and TRBJ1-3; D not certain. This CDR3 has 16 amino acids. V lost 1 base, J lost 1 base, and 11 bases lay in between. CDR1 SGHVS and CDR2 FQNEAQ come from the germline V gene. Written as DNA, the CDR3 is TGTGCCAGCAGCTTAGTGCGTCTAAGGTCTGGAAACACCATATATTTT. Amino acids: CASSLVRLRSGNTIYF.

This chain links TRBV18 with TRBJ2-3; a weak D match, TRBD1 (6 bases). The V and J ends lost 3 bases and 2 bases respectively, with 12 bases between them. This CDR3 comprises 15 residues. Germline CDR1 and CDR2: KGHSH and LQKENI. DNA of the CDR3: TGTGCCAGCTCACCCCCAACAGGGTACACAGATACGCAGTATTTT. This encodes CASSPPTGYTDTQYF.

The V and J genes are TRBV9 and TRBJ1-1, with D possibly matching TRBD1 (6 bases). V was shortened by 0 bases and J by 5 bases, with 14 bases between the two germline ends. There are 15 residues in the CDR3. Germline V lookup: CDR1 SGDLS, CDR2 YYNGEE. CDR3 nucleotides: TGTGCCAGCAGCGTAGATCAGGGGTCTAGGACTGAAGCTTTCTTT. Its protein product is CASSVDQGSRTEAFF.

The chain has TRBV30 and TRBJ2-3, with TRBD2 matching 9 bases. Losses at the gene ends were 4 bases for V and 3 bases for J; bases not matched to a gene: 11. Germline lookup yields CDR1 GTSNPN and CDR2 SVGIG (reference sequence). The CDR3 is made up of 16 amino acids. The chain's CDR3 is CAWNRPGLAPTDTQYF. The CDR3 nucleotides are TGTGCCTGGAACCGCCCGGGACTAGCCCCTACAGATACGCAGTATTTT.

CDR3 protein: CASGLEAGTQYF. CDR3 coding DNA: TGTGCTAGTGGCCTTGAGGCAGGGACGCAGTATTTT. V usage is TRBV12-5 and J usage is TRBJ2-3; TRBD1 is a possible D gene (5 bases). V was shortened by 6 bases and J by 9 bases, with 13 bases between the two germline ends. The length of the CDR3 is 12 residues. CDR1 LGHNT and CDR2 FRNRAP come from the germline V gene.

V gene TRBV30 combines with J gene TRBJ1-5; TRBD1 might be the D (6 bases). Trimming removed 1 base from V and 7 bases from J, with 11 bases in between. The CDR3 has 13 amino acids. CDR1 GTSNPN and CDR2 SVGIG come from the germline V gene (reference sequence). CDR3 in amino acids: CAWSGRGGQPQHF. The CDR3, as DNA: TGTGCCTGGAGTGGAAGGGGGGGACAGCCCCAGCATTTT.